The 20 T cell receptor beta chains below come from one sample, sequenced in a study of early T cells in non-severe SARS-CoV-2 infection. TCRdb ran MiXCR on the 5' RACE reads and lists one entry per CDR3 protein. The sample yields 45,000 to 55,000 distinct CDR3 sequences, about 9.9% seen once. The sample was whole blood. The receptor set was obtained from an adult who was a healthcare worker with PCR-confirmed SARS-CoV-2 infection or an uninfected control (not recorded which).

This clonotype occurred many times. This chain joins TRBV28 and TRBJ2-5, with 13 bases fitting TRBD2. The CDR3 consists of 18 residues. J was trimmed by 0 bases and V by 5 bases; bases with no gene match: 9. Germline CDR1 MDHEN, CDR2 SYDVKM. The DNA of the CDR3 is TGTGCCAGCAGTCCCTGGGGACTAGCGGGGAGGTACCAAGAGACCCAGTACTTC. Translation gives CASSPWGLAGRYQETQYF.

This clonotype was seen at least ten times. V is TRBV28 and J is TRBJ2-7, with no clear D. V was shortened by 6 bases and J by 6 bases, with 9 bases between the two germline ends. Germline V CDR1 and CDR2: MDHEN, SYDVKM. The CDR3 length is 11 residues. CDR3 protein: CASSYLREQYF. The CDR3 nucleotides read TGTGCCAGCAGCTATCTTCGCGAGCAGTACTTC.

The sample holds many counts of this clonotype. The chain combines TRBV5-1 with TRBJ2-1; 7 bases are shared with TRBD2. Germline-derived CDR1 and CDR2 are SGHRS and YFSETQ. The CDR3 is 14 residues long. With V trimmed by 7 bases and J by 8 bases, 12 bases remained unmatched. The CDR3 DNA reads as TGCGCCAGCCGCGAGGGACTAAACGTAGATGAGCAGTTCTTC. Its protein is CASREGLNVDEQFF.

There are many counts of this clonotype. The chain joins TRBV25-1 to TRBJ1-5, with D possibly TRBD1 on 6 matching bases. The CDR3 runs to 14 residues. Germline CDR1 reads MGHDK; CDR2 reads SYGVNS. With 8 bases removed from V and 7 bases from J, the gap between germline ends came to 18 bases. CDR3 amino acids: CASAPWGAKQPQHF. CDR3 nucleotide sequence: TGTGCCAGCGCACCCTGGGGGGCTAAACAGCCCCAGCATTTT.

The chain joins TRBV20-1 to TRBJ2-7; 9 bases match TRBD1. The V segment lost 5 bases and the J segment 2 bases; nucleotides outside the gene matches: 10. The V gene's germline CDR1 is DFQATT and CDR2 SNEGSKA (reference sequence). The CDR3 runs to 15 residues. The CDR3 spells CSAQNKDRGTYEQYF. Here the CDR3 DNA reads TGCAGTGCTCAGAATAAGGACAGGGGAACCTACGAGCAGTACTTC.

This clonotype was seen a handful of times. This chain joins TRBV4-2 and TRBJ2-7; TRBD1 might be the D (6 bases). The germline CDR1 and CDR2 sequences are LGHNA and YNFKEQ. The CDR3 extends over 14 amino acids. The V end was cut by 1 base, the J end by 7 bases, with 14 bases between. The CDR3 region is CASSQAGDLGEQYF. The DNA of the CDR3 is TGTGCCAGCAGCCAAGCAGGGGATCTAGGGGAGCAGTACTTC.

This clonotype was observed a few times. The chain's CDR3 is CSVGQGIYEQYF. The CDR3 DNA follows: TGCAGTGTGGGACAGGGGATATACGAGCAGTACTTC. The chain recombines TRBV20-1 with TRBJ2-7; 10 bases are shared with TRBD1. The germline gives CDR1 DFQATT, CDR2 SNEGSKA (reference sequence). V trimming: 7 bases; J trimming: 4 bases; junction bases outside the gene matches: 4. The CDR3 runs to 12 residues.

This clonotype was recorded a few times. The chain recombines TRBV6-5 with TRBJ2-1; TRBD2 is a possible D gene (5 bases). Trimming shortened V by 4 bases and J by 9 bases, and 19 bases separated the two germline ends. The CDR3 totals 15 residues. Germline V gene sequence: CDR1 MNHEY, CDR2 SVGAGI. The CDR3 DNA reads TGTGCCAGCAGTTCTCGACTCCGCGGGTCCATTGAGCAGTTCTTC. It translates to CASSSRLRGSIEQFF.

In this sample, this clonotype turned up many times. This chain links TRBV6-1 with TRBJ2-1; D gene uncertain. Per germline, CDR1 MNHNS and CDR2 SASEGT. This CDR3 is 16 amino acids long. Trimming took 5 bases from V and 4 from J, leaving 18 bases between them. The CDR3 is CASSFTATGIYNEQFF. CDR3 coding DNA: TGTGCCAGCAGTTTTACAGCTACTGGAATATACAATGAGCAGTTCTTC.

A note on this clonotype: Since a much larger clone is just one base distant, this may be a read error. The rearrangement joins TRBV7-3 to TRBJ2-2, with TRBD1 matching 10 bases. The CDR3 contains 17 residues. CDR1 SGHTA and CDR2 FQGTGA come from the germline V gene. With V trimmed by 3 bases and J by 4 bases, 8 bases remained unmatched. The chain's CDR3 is CASSLTPGTGATGELFF. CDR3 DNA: TGTGCCAGCAGCTTGACGCCGGGGACAGGGGCCACCGGGGAGCTGTTTTTT. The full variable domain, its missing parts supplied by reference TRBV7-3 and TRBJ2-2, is GAGVSQTPSNKVTEKGKYVELRCDPISGHTALYWYRQSLGQGPEFLIYFQGTGAADDSGLPNDRFFAVRPEGSVSTLKIQRTERGDSAVYLCASSLTPGTGATGELFFGEGSRLTVL.

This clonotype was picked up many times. The CDR3 sequence: CASSLASLDGGYTF. DNA for the CDR3: TGTGCCAGCAGCTTAGCGTCACTTGACGGAGGCTACACCTTC. The V and J genes are TRBV7-9 and TRBJ1-2; D is ambiguous. This CDR3 is 14 amino acids long. Trimming removed 0 bases from V and 8 bases from J, with 13 bases in between. Germline-derived CDR1 and CDR2 are SEHNR and FQNEAQ (reference sequence).

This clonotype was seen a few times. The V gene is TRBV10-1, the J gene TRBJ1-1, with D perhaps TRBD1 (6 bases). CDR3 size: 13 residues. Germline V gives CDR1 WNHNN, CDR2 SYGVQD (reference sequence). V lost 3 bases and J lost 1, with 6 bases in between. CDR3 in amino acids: CASSEQGNTEAFF. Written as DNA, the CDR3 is TGCGCCAGCAGTGAACAGGGGAACACTGAAGCTTTCTTT.

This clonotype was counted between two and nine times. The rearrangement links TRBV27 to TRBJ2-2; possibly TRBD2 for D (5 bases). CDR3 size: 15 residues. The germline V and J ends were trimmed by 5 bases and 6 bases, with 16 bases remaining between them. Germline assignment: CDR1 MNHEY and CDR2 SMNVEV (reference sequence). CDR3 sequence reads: CASSATPRGSGELFF. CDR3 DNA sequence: TGTGCCAGCAGTGCCACCCCACGAGGGTCCGGGGAGCTGTTTTTT.

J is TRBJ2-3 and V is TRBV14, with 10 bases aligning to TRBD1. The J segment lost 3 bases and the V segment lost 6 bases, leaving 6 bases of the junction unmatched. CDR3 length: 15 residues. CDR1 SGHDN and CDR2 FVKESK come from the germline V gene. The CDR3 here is CASSRQGAGTDTQYF. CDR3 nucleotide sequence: TGTGCCAGCAGTCGACAGGGGGCAGGGACAGATACGCAGTATTTT.

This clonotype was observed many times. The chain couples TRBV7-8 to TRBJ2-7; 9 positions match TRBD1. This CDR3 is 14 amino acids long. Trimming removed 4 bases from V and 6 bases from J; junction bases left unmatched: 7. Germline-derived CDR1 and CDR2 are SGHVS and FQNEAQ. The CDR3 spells CASSSSTGGSEQYF. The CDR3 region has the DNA TGTGCCAGCAGCTCTTCGACAGGGGGTTCCGAGCAGTACTTC.

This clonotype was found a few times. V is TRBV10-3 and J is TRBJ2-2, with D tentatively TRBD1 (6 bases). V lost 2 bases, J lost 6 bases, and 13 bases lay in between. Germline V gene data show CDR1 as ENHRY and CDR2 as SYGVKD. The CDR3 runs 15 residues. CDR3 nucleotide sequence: TGTGCCATCAGTGAGGCTTCAGGGGCTGCCGGGGAGCTGTTTTTT. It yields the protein CAISEASGAAGELFF.

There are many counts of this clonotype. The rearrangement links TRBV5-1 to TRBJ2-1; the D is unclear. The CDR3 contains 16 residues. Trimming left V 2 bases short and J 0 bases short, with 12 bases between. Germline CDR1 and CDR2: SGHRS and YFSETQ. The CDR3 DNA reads TGCGCCAGCAGCTTCGCTCCGGCTAGCTCCTACAATGAGCAGTTCTTC. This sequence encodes CASSFAPASSYNEQFF.

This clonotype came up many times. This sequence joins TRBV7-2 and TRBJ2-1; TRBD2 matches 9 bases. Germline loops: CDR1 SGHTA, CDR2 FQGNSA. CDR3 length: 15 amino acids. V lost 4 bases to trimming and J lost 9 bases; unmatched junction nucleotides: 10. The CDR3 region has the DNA TGTGCCAGCAGCTGGGCCGGGACTAGCTCAAGTGAGCAGTTCTTC. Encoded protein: CASSWAGTSSSEQFF. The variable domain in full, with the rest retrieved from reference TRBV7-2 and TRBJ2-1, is GAGVSQSPSNKVTEKGKDVELRCDPISGHTALYWYRQSLGQGLEFLIYFQGNSAPDKSGLPSDRFSAERTGGSVSTLTIQRTQQEDSAVYLCASSWAGTSSSEQFFGPGTRLTVL.

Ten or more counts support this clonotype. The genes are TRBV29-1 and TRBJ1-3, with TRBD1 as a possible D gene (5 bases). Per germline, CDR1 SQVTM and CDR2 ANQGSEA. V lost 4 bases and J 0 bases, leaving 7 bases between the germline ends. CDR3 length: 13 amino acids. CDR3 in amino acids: CSVAGVSGNTIYF. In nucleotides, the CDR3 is TGCAGCGTTGCGGGGGTCTCTGGAAACACCATATATTTT. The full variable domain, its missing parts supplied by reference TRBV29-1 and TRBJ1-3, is SAVISQKPSRDICQRGTSLTIQCQVDSQVTMMFWYRQQPGQSLTLIATANQGSEATYESGFVIDKFPISRPNLTFSTLTVSNMSPEDSSIYLCSVAGVSGNTIYFGEGSWLTVV.

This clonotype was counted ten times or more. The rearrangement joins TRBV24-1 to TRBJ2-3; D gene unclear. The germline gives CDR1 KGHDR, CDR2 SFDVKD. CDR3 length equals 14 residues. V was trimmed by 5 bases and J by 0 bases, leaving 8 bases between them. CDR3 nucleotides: TGTGCCACCAGTGTCACCGGTAGCACAGATACGCAGTATTTT. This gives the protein CATSVTGSTDTQYF.